Below, 15 T cell receptor beta chains from the same sample are listed, as sequenced in a study of blood T cells in healthy people across ages. A J-beta primer mix and a sample-barcoded 5' primer were used in a second PCR of roughly 7 to 12 cycles. TCRdb redid the calling of the 5' RACE reads with MiXCR, one entry per CDR3 protein. This sample has roughly 1.5 million distinct CDR3 sequences, with approximately 42% found just once. Sequences were obtained from blood. The receptors derive from a woman aged 18-30 years in good health.

This clonotype was observed a handful of times. The chain employs TRBV25-1 and TRBJ1-4; 7 bases line up with TRBD1. The V gene end was trimmed by 0 bases and the J gene end by 6 bases; junction bases not matched to a gene: 1. Germline CDR1 reads MGHDK; CDR2 reads SYGVNS. The CDR3 consists of 14 residues. This CDR3 reads CASSEYQGDEKLFF. The CDR3 DNA reads as TGTGCCAGCAGTGAATACCAGGGGGATGAAAAACTGTTTTTT.

This clonotype has at least ten counts. The rearrangement uses TRBV7-2 and TRBJ1-2, with D possibly TRBD1 on 6 matching bases. V gave up 2 bases and J gave up 8 bases, with 12 bases separating them. Per the germline V gene, CDR1 is SGHTA and CDR2 is FQGNSA. CDR3 length: 13 residues. CDR3 in amino acids: CASSLNRDGGYTF. The CDR3 DNA reads TGTGCCAGCAGCTTAAACAGGGATGGGGGCTACACCTTC.

This rearrangement joins TRBV29-1 to TRBJ2-7, with TRBD1 as a possible D gene (6 bases). The J call could be wrong; TRBJ2-5 is a better fit for the DNA end. Germline V gene data show CDR1 as SQVTM and CDR2 as ANQGSEA. CDR3 length: 13 amino acids. The CDR3 region has the DNA TGCAGCCTGGACAGCCTCCCAGGGGAGACCCAGTACTTC. Residues: CSLDSLPGETQYF.

The CDR3 sequence is CASSQESGTSLDTQYF. DNA of the CDR3: TGTGCCAGCAGCCAAGAATCCGGGACTAGCTTAGATACGCAGTATTTT. The chain employs TRBV4-2 and TRBJ2-3, with 9 bases fitting TRBD2. Per the germline V gene, CDR1 is LGHNA and CDR2 is YNFKEQ. This CDR3 has 16 residues. V lost 0 bases, J lost 5 bases, and 6 bases stayed unmatched.

This clonotype was found many times. The CDR3 is CASSLEGNYGYTF. Here the CDR3 DNA reads TGCGCCAGCAGCTTGGAGGGGAACTATGGCTACACCTTC. The chain employs TRBV5-1 and TRBJ1-2; possibly TRBD1 for D (5 bases). V lost 0 bases to trimming and J lost 2 bases, with 5 bases between them. The CDR3 loop spans 13 amino acids. Germline values: CDR1 SGHRS, CDR2 YFSETQ.

The V call is TRBV6-2 or TRBV6-3, the J call TRBJ2-7; 7 bases align to TRBD1. The CDR3 consists of 14 residues. Looked up from germline, CDR1 is MNHEY and CDR2 is SVGEGT. V was pared by 8 bases and J by 7 bases, with 14 bases of the junction left unmatched. The CDR3 bases are TGTGCCAGCCGACTACAACAGGGGTCAAATGAGCAGTACTTC. This sequence encodes CASRLQQGSNEQYF.

This clonotype was counted a few times. The chain recombines TRBV20-1 with TRBJ1-2; no definite D call. V dropped 0 bases and J dropped 3 bases, with 14 bases sitting between them. Germline V gives CDR1 DFQATT, CDR2 SNEGSKA (reference sequence). The CDR3 totals 15 residues. This chain's CDR3 is CSARDYTYVDYGYTF. CDR3 nucleotide sequence: TGCAGTGCTAGAGATTACACGTACGTGGACTATGGCTACACCTTC.

The chain is built from TRBV18 and TRBJ2-2; TRBD2 aligns across 10 bases. Per germline, CDR1 KGHSH and CDR2 LQKENI. CDR3 length equals 17 residues. Trimming removed 0 bases from V and 9 bases from J; junction bases left unmatched: 10. Here the CDR3 DNA reads TGTGCCAGCTCACCACCGGAAACTAGCGGGGTTTTCCGGGAGCTGTTTTTT. Its protein is CASSPPETSGVFRELFF.

About this clonotype: A read error is possible here, since a much larger clone lies one base away. CDR3 region: CNAGDGYNQPQHF. The CDR3 bases are TGCAATGCGGGGGACGGATACAATCAGCCCCAGCATTTT. The gene calls are TRBV20-1 and TRBJ1-5; the D gene is possibly TRBD1 (5 bases). CDR1 and CDR2 (germline): DFQATT, SNEGSKA (reference sequence). The CDR3 totals 13 residues.

The chain combines TRBV7-9 with TRBJ2-3; 15 bases match TRBD2. The V gene's germline CDR1 is SEHNR and CDR2 FQNEAQ (reference sequence). This CDR3 comprises 17 residues. J lost 6 bases, V lost 5 bases, and 9 bases had no gene match. The CDR3 sequence: CASSIPGLAGGRDTQYF. The CDR3 coding sequence is TGTGCCAGCAGCATCCCTGGACTAGCGGGGGGGCGGGATACGCAGTATTTT.

This chain connects TRBV7-2 to TRBJ1-4; no clear D gene. V was shortened by 5 bases and J by 4 bases, with 8 bases between the two germline ends. The CDR3 loop spans 13 amino acids. Per the germline V gene, CDR1 is SGHTA and CDR2 is FQGNSA. CDR3 DNA: TGTGCCAGCAGCATTCGGGTTAATGAAAAACTGTTTTTT. Residues: CASSIRVNEKLFF. Full variable domain (rest looked up from reference TRBV7-2 and TRBJ1-4): GAGVSQSPSNKVTEKGKDVELRCDPISGHTALYWYRQSLGQGLEFLIYFQGNSAPDKSGLPSDRFSAERTGGSVSTLTIQRTQQEDSAVYLCASSIRVNEKLFFGSGTQLSVL.

This clonotype appeared a few times. The chain joins TRBV6-2 or TRBV6-3 to TRBJ1-5, with D possibly matching TRBD1 (5 bases). CDR1 and CDR2 from the germline V gene are MNHEY and SVGEGT. Trimming cost V 8 bases and J 1 base, with 15 bases left between them. The CDR3 sequence is 15 residues long. This chain's CDR3 is CASQGRAGSNQPQHF. The CDR3 DNA sequence: TGTGCCAGCCAGGGCAGGGCAGGGAGCAATCAGCCCCAGCATTTT.

The table lists this clonotype with a few counts. The chain is built from TRBV9 and TRBJ2-1, with TRBD2 identical over 11 bases. CDR3 length equals 15 residues. CDR1 SGDLS and CDR2 YYNGEE come from the germline V gene. Trimming removed 2 bases from V and 6 bases from J; junction bases left unmatched: 4. This CDR3 reads CASSVGSGRANEQFF. Written as DNA, the CDR3 is TGTGCCAGCAGCGTGGGTAGCGGGAGGGCCAATGAGCAGTTCTTC.

This clonotype was detected a few times. This sequence joins TRBV5-1 and TRBJ2-4; tentatively, D is TRBD1 (5 bases). The V gene lost 4 bases and the J gene lost 8 bases, with 13 bases spanning the gap. The CDR3 is made up of 13 amino acids. Germline V gene sequence: CDR1 SGHRS, CDR2 YFSETQ. The DNA for the CDR3 is TGCGCCAGCAGCCTGGCAGGGTCGGACATTCAGTACTTC. Translated, it gives CASSLAGSDIQYF.

Worth noting for this clonotype: A read error may produce the germline difference seen at one junction end. CDR3 nucleotides: TGTGCCAACAGCCCGAATACAGATACGCAGTGTTTT. Protein product: CANSPNTDTQCF. The chain carries TRBV7-2 and TRBJ2-3; D remains unclear. Germline-derived CDR1 and CDR2 are SGHTA and FQGNSA. This CDR3 has 12 amino acids.